The 30 T cell receptor beta chains below all came from one sample that was sequenced in a study of post-analysis software for immune sequencing data. TCR beta cDNA libraries had unique molecular identifiers. Using its own MiXCR run on the PCR reads, TCRdb lists one record per CDR3 protein. Seen here are hundreds of thousands of distinct CDR3 sequences, 40% to 55% observed once, and the top ten hold over 10%. Which antigens these TCRs recognize remains unknown. Overall study findings and caveats: Four to six TRBV segments were significantly more frequent in patients than in controls. TRBV5-6, TRBV5-1 and TRBV20-1 were among these segments.

Sequenced material: blood. Source of these receptors: a girl under 18 with multiple sclerosis.

This clonotype was observed a handful of times. The chain links TRBV4-3 to TRBJ2-1; D could derive from TRBD1 or TRBD2 (5 bases each). The CDR3 consists of 16 residues. Germline loops: CDR1 LGHNA, CDR2 YSLEER. V was trimmed by 0 bases and J by 0 bases, leaving 9 bases between them. CDR3 in DNA: TGCGCCAGCAGCCAAGATTTTGGGGGCTCCTACAATGAGCAGTTCTTC. This gives the protein CASSQDFGGSYNEQFF.

This chain joins TRBV27 and TRBJ2-1, with D uncertain. The better agreement between TRBJ2-7 and the DNA end casts doubt on the J call. This CDR3 is 12 amino acids long. Germline V CDR1 and CDR2: MNHEY, SMNVEV (reference sequence). The CDR3 spells CASTASYNEQYF. CDR3 coding DNA: TGTGCCAGCACAGCGTCCTACAATGAGCAGTACTTC.

The chain uses TRBV15 and TRBJ2-7; D perhaps matches TRBD1 (6 bases). This CDR3 has 13 amino acids. The V end lost 5 bases, the J end lost 4 bases, and 12 bases lay between the germline ends. The germline gives CDR1 LNHNV, CDR2 YYDKDF (reference sequence). The DNA of the CDR3 is TGTGCCACCAGCTTGGGGGCTAGTTACGAGCAGTACTTC. It translates to CATSLGASYEQYF.

Many counts were recorded for this clonotype. The rearrangement joins TRBV12-3 or TRBV12-4 to TRBJ1-2; D perhaps matches TRBD1 (5 bases). This CDR3 region has 13 residues. Between the trimmed V and J ends, which lost 8 bases and 1 base, there was a span of 11 bases. CDR3 DNA: TGTGCCAGCGGGAAACAGGATAACTATGGCTACACCTTC. Translated, it gives CASGKQDNYGYTF.

This clonotype was observed a few times. The chain links TRBV28 to TRBJ2-5, with 7 positions matching TRBD1. The CDR3 loop spans 14 amino acids. The J segment lost 1 base and the V segment lost 3 bases, leaving 2 bases of the junction unmatched. Germline V gene data show CDR1 as MDHEN and CDR2 as SYDVKM. The CDR3 loop is CASSFWTGQETQYF. DNA of the CDR3: TGTGCCAGCAGTTTCTGGACAGGCCAAGAGACCCAGTACTTC.

This clonotype has only a few counts. The V gene is TRBV6-5, the J gene TRBJ2-1; 10 bases line up with TRBD2. CDR3 size: 18 residues. Losses at the gene ends were 0 bases for V and 6 bases for J; bases not matched to a gene: 11. CDR1 and CDR2 (germline): MNHEY, SVGAGI. CDR3 nucleotides: TGTGCCAGCAGTTACTCGCACGAAAGCGGGAGGGGTGGCAATGAGCAGTTCTTC. Protein: CASSYSHESGRGGNEQFF.

There are a few counts of this clonotype. The genes are TRBV12-3 or TRBV12-4 and TRBJ2-1; 7 bases map to TRBD1. The trim removed 8 bases at V and 5 bases at J, leaving 6 bases unmatched. This CDR3 region has 13 residues. CDR3 amino acids: CASGDRVDNEQFF. The DNA for the CDR3 is TGTGCCAGCGGAGACAGGGTAGACAATGAGCAGTTCTTC.

The genes are TRBV2 and TRBJ2-1; 9 bases line up with TRBD1. Per the germline V gene, CDR1 is SNHLY and CDR2 is FYNNEI. With 8 bases clipped from V and 4 bases from J, the junction kept 9 bases outside the gene matches. CDR3 length: 15 residues. In DNA, the CDR3 is TGTGCCAGCGCCCAGGACAGGGGAAGTTACAATGAGCAGTTCTTC. This translates into CASAQDRGSYNEQFF. Full variable domain (remainder filled in from reference TRBV2 and TRBJ2-1): EPEVTQTPSHQVTQMGQEVILRCVPISNHLYFYWYRQILGQKVEFLVSFYNNEISEKSEIFDDQFSVERPDGSNFTLKIRSTKLEDSAMYFCASAQDRGSYNEQFFGPGTRLTVL.

CDR3 nucleotides: TGTGCCAGCAGTCGACTAGCGGGAGACCTCTGCGAGCAGTACTTC. This gives the protein CASSRLAGDLCEQYF. The chain is built from TRBV6-2 or TRBV6-3 and TRBJ2-7; TRBD2 agrees at 12 bases. This CDR3 comprises 15 residues. The germline V gene encodes CDR1 MNHEY and CDR2 SVGEGT. The V segment lost 5 bases and the J segment 6 bases; nucleotides outside the gene matches: 8.

The chain joins TRBV28 to TRBJ1-2; possibly TRBD1 for D (6 bases). Germline assignment: CDR1 MDHEN and CDR2 SYDVKM. This CDR3 contains 15 residues. Trimming cost V 2 bases and J 2 bases, with 12 bases left between them. The CDR3 here is CASSLTGRKNYGYTF. CDR3 bases: TGTGCCAGCAGTTTAACAGGGAGGAAGAACTATGGCTACACCTTC.

The chain links TRBV28 to TRBJ2-5, with TRBD1 matching 7 bases. Germline loops: CDR1 MDHEN, CDR2 SYDVKM. This CDR3 has 16 residues. The V segment lost 5 bases and the J segment 4 bases; nucleotides outside the gene matches: 13. The CDR3 DNA reads as TGTGCCAGCAGTCCTCCATCCGAGACAGGGAGAGAGACCCAGTACTTC. It yields the protein CASSPPSETGRETQYF.

This clonotype appeared once. The chain uses TRBV11-2 and TRBJ2-3; 8 bases map to TRBD1. V dropped 6 bases and J dropped 3; count of bases not matched to a gene: 5. The CDR3 extends over 14 amino acids. Germline values: CDR1 SGHAT, CDR2 FQNNGV. The CDR3 loop reads CASRVTGDTDTQYF. Here the CDR3 DNA reads TGTGCCAGCAGAGTGACAGGGGATACAGATACGCAGTATTTT.

V usage is TRBV7-9 and J usage is TRBJ1-4; D is unclear. The CDR3 runs 11 residues. The germline V gene has CDR1 SEHNR and CDR2 FQNEAQ (reference sequence). The germline V and J ends were trimmed by 7 bases and 8 bases, with 8 bases remaining between them. This CDR3 reads CASTGGEKLFF. CDR3 nucleotides: TGTGCCAGCACGGGAGGCGAAAAACTGTTTTTT.

This rearrangement joins TRBV11-2 to TRBJ2-1; 7 bases are a match to TRBD2. Germline CDR1 is SGHAT and CDR2 is FQNNGV. Trimming removed 2 bases from V and 10 bases from J; junction bases left unmatched: 11. This CDR3 contains 15 residues. CDR3 nucleotides: TGTGCCAGCAGCTTACAGGCTAGCGGAATGTTAGAGCAGTTCTTC. Its protein is CASSLQASGMLEQFF.

J is TRBJ2-1 and V is TRBV6-5; the D gene could be TRBD1 or TRBD2 (5 bases each). Germline CDR1 is MNHEY and CDR2 is SVGAGI. This CDR3 region has 16 residues. V lost 6 bases and J lost 5, with 20 bases in between. The CDR3 sequence is CASRTPWLGAHNEQFF. The CDR3 DNA sequence: TGTGCCAGCAGAACTCCCTGGCTCGGGGCCCACAATGAGCAGTTCTTC.

This rearrangement joins TRBV20-1 to TRBJ2-7; D could derive from TRBD1 or TRBD2 (5 bases each). The ends were cut back, 6 bases at V and 4 bases at J, with 19 bases in the middle. Germline values: CDR1 DFQATT, CDR2 SNEGSKA (reference sequence). This CDR3 comprises 14 residues. The CDR3 loop is CSAADPGRNYEQYF. The DNA of the CDR3 is TGCAGTGCCGCAGACCCGGGACGCAATTACGAGCAGTACTTC.

This clonotype was counted a few times. V gene TRBV4-2 combines with J gene TRBJ2-7; 8 bases match TRBD1. Germline-derived CDR1 and CDR2 are LGHNA and YNFKEQ. The CDR3 covers 15 residues. V gave up 1 base and J gave up 1 base; unmatched junction bases: 3. CDR3 DNA sequence: TGTGCCAGCAGCCAAGGGGGACAGGAATCCTACGAGCAGTACTTC. Translated: CASSQGGQESYEQYF.

CDR3 sequence (DNA): TGTGCCAGCAGCTCGACAGGGAATACAGTCTACGAGCAGTACTTC. It encodes CASSSTGNTVYEQYF. V and J are TRBV7-2 and TRBJ2-7; 7 bases are a match to TRBD1. Germline V gene data show CDR1 as SGHTA and CDR2 as FQGNSA. CDR3 length: 15 amino acids. V lost 4 bases, J lost 3 bases, and 9 bases stayed unmatched.

The rearrangement joins TRBV4-1 to TRBJ2-3, with TRBD2 matching 13 bases. The CDR3 runs to 17 residues. Trimming took 4 bases from V and 4 from J; bases not matched to a gene: 8. CDR1 is MGHRA, CDR2 YSYEKL, per germline. CDR3 sequence (DNA): TGCGCCAGCAGCCTAGGAGGACTAGCGGGAGTAGCAGATACGCAGTATTTT. It encodes CASSLGGLAGVADTQYF.

This clonotype was recorded a few times. The chain has TRBV3-1 and TRBJ2-5, with TRBD2 as a possible D gene (5 bases). Germline lookup yields CDR1 LGHDT and CDR2 YNNKEL (reference sequence). The CDR3 totals 15 residues. Trimming took off 0 bases at V and 5 bases at J, with 13 bases between the two ends. The CDR3 DNA reads TGTGCCAGCAGCCAAGATATGGGCGAGCGGGAGACCCAGTACTTC. It codes for CASSQDMGERETQYF.

This clonotype was seen a few times. V is TRBV6-6 and J is TRBJ2-7; D unclear. This CDR3 contains 14 residues. In germline, CDR1 is MNHNY, CDR2 SVGAGI (reference sequence). Trimming shortened V by 0 bases and J by 6 bases, and 12 bases separated the two germline ends. The CDR3 nucleotides read TGTGCCAGCAGTTACTCGCGTCTGTCTAGCGAGCAGTACTTC. Residues: CASSYSRLSSEQYF.

This clonotype was recorded a few times. The chain carries TRBV4-1 and TRBJ2-1; no clear D gene. The CDR3 runs to 12 residues. Germline assignment: CDR1 MGHRA and CDR2 YSYEKL. V was shortened by 2 bases and J by 10 bases, with 9 bases between the two germline ends. The CDR3 protein is CASSQRADEQFF. DNA for the CDR3: TGCGCCAGCAGCCAAAGAGCTGACGAGCAGTTCTTC.

This clonotype turned up a few times. V gene TRBV10-3 combines with J gene TRBJ2-7; the match to TRBD1 covers 7 bases. This CDR3 comprises 14 residues. With V trimmed by 8 bases and J by 0 bases, 7 bases remained unmatched. Germline V gene sequence: CDR1 ENHRY, CDR2 SYGVKD. CDR3 bases: TGTGCCATCGGGGCCGGGACAGCCTCCTACGAGCAGTACTTC. Translating gives CAIGAGTASYEQYF.

This clonotype was detected a few times. The V gene is TRBV15, the J gene TRBJ2-1, with D perhaps TRBD2 (6 bases). Trimming stripped 3 bases from V and 6 bases from J, with 9 bases between. CDR1 is LNHNV and CDR2 is YYDKDF in the germline V gene (reference sequence). The CDR3 is 13 amino acids. In DNA form, the CDR3 reads TGTGCCACCAGCAGCGGGAGATTCAATGAGCAGTTCTTC. Its translation: CATSSGRFNEQFF.

This clonotype occurred a few times. The chain carries TRBV5-1 and TRBJ2-1; D remains ambiguous. Trimming shortened V by 4 bases and J by 1 base, and 15 bases separated the two germline ends. Germline CDR1 is SGHRS and CDR2 is YFSETQ. The CDR3 runs 16 residues. The CDR3 is CASSLSVIQSYNEQFF. The CDR3 DNA is TGCGCCAGCAGCCTGTCAGTTATCCAATCCTACAATGAGCAGTTCTTC.

This sequence joins TRBV27 and TRBJ2-1, with D perhaps matching TRBD2 (6 bases). The CDR3 has 15 residues. Germline V CDR1 and CDR2: MNHEY, SMNVEV (reference sequence). V was shortened by 5 bases and J by 7 bases, with 18 bases between the two germline ends. For the CDR3, the DNA is TGTGCCAGCAGTACGGGGCCCGGGACTGCGAATGAGCAGTTCTTC. This sequence encodes CASSTGPGTANEQFF.

This chain connects TRBV7-9 to TRBJ1-2; D is uncertain. The V and J ends lost 3 bases and 7 bases respectively, with 15 bases between them. CDR1 SEHNR and CDR2 FQNEAQ come from the germline V gene (reference sequence). There are 14 residues in the CDR3. The CDR3 is CASSFLGVLGGYTF. The DNA of the CDR3 is TGTGCCAGCAGCTTCCTAGGCGTCTTAGGTGGCTACACCTTC. Full variable domain (remainder filled in from reference TRBV7-9 and TRBJ1-2): DTGVSQNPRHKITKRGQNVTFRCDPISEHNRLYWYRQTLGQGPEFLTYFQNEAQLEKSRLLSDRFSAERPKGSFSTLEIQRTEQGDSAMYLCASSFLGVLGGYTFGSGTRLTVV.

The chain combines TRBV6-1 with TRBJ2-3; D possibly corresponds to TRBD2 (5 bases). V was clipped by 7 bases and J by 1 base, with 18 bases between them. Germline lookup yields CDR1 MNHNS and CDR2 SASEGT. The CDR3 totals 16 residues. The CDR3, as DNA: TGTGCCAGCATAAGTACGAGGGTTGGTGGCACAGATACGCAGTATTTT. Its protein product is CASISTRVGGTDTQYF.

This clonotype came up a few times. This chain uses TRBV5-1 with TRBJ2-1; perhaps TRBD1 as D (7 bases). Trimming pared 3 bases from V and 7 bases from J, leaving 32 bases between. Looked up from germline, CDR1 is SGHRS and CDR2 is YFSETQ. The CDR3 runs 20 residues. CDR3: CASSSGLQGVGSAVVNEQFF. The CDR3 region has the DNA TGCGCCAGCAGCTCGGGACTTCAGGGGGTGGGTAGTGCGGTAGTAAATGAGCAGTTCTTC. The complete variable domain, with remaining parts taken from reference TRBV5-1 and TRBJ2-1, reads KAGVTQTPRYLIKTRGQQVTLSCSPISGHRSVSWYQQTPGQGLQFLFEYFSETQRNKGNFPGRFSGRQFSNSRSEMNVSTLELGDSALYLCASSSGLQGVGSAVVNEQFFGPGTRLTVL.

The chain links TRBV29-1 to TRBJ2-5; weak D call: TRBD1 (5 bases). Per germline, CDR1 SQVTM and CDR2 ANQGSEA. The CDR3 spans 13 residues. Trimming cost V 0 bases and J 5 bases, with 10 bases left between them. The CDR3 region is CSVEEPGSETQYF. CDR3 sequence (DNA): TGCAGCGTTGAAGAGCCAGGGTCGGAGACCCAGTACTTC.